This T cell receptor beta chain was identified during a study of cytotoxic CD8 clonotypes in ibrutinib-treated CLL. Repertoires were generated with immunoSEQ multiplex PCR, while TCRdb's copy carries only in-frame clones and drops some. The table lists 100,000 to 150,000 clones, 75% to 90% of them singletons. Germline CDR1 and CDR2: MNHNS and SASEGT. The CDR3 length is 13 residues. Deletions cut 10 bases from V and 0 bases from J, with 12 bases between. Sample: PBMCs, taken after 24 months of ibrutinib treatment. The genes are TRBV6-1 and TRBJ1-1; no firm D call. The receptor was isolated from a human donor with chronic lymphocytic leukemia. The CDR3 region has the DNA TGTGCCACCCCCAGGCTCATGAACACTGAAGCTTTCTTT. This translates into CATPRLMNTEAFF.